The text below deals with one TCR beta chain. The antigen is not known. The CDR3 consists of 11 residues. V was pared by 3 bases and J by 3 bases, with 6 bases between. Germline CDR1 reads DFQATT; CDR2 reads SNEGSKA (reference sequence). These data originate in a study of cytomegalovirus exposure and HLA in healthy donors. Notes on the study in general: Some TCR beta chains (roughly 150 of them) were listed as cytomegalovirus-associated.

Repertoires were generated with immunoSEQ multiplex PCR, while TCRdb's copy carries only in-frame clones and drops some. The table includes more than 200,000 clones, roughly 87% detected once. Sequencing used PBMCs. This chain links TRBV20-1 with TRBJ2-7; the D is unclear. The TCR originated in a man between 18 and 35 years old in good health and CMV-seropositive. As DNA, the CDR3 is TGCAGTGCTAGCACAAGCTACGAGCAGTACTTC. Protein: CSASTSYEQYF.